The T cell receptor beta chain described here comes from a study of blood T cell repertoires in COVID-19 (dated by TCRdb to 2018 to 2020). Context from the whole study: Collaborator samples came from the United States, Italy and Spain and covered acute and convalescent phases of COVID-19. Subjects who had been exposed to COVID-19, were actively infected with it, or had recovered from it provided the deeply sampled blood TCRbeta repertoires that made up the dataset. Samples were obtained from the ongoing ImmuneRACE study (first 160 participants) and from about 1,300 subjects provided by 6 global collaborators. A freely available public database, intended as a resource for researchers studying the immune response to SARS-CoV-2, is where the repertoires were released. The prospective study material was composed of cDNA or gDNA derived from T cells, B-cell-depleted T cells, or PBMCs. Where available, HLA class I and class II types were obtained from metadata supplied by the sample provider rather than from assay-based typing. The sample metadata nearly always contained a de-identified subject ID, COVID-19 status, age in years and sex. Summary of the overall study and its limitations: How much clinical and demographic metadata was included differed by source and by participant, and the metadata was provided uncurated.

At one collaborating source in Seattle, patients were enrolled during active infection and were followed longitudinally through the course of disease. Collaborating institutions collected whole blood in K2EDTA tubes following their own protocols. For TCRbeta analysis, collaborators shipped samples in one of three forms: frozen whole blood, isolated PBMCs, or DNA extracted from either of those sample types. Comment on this clone: It has no known antigen specificity. One base away there is no much larger clone; base qualities are not given.

TCRbeta CDR3 regions were amplified from genomic DNA using the immunoSEQ Assay, a bias-controlled multiplex PCR. Per the authors' processing: Nucleated cell counts per sample were estimated from amplification of reference gene primers within the assay. To quantify the absolute abundance of each unique TCRbeta CDR3 rearrangement, sequence reads were collapsed and filtered. For each sample, productive Simpson clonality was calculated by taking the square root of Simpson's diversity index across productive rearrangements. What TCRdb holds here is the immuneACCESS table cut down to in-frame rearrangements. Part of the clones is not present; checked against another copy, under half of the missing clones reflect an unresolved V gene, and the others are unexplained. V and J calls and clone size are as listed in that table; D and trimming were resolved from the DNA. The sample table records roughly 180,000 clones; about 95% of these occur just once. Of the sample, about 0.76% falls within the top ten clones.

The CDR3 covers 16 residues, taking in both the cysteine and the phenylalanine. Only the CDR3 region is kept as DNA, spanning 48 bases read in frame from base 1. The sequence derives from a man aged 30-40 years with COVID-19, enrolled during active disease. The sequence links TRBV12-1 to TRBJ1-2; TRBD1 is the table's D call and was not checked against the DNA. TRBV12-1 is a listed pseudogene. Sequences were obtained from peripheral blood. The DNA is TGTGCCAGCAGCTTGCCCTTAAGGACAGGGTCCTTTGGCTACACCTTC. This codes for CASSLPLRTGSFGYTF.